The TCR beta chain described here comes from a study of glioma-infiltrating T cells after dendritic cell vaccination. Study-level information: At biweekly intervals, patients got three intradermal dendritic cell vaccine injections.

Regarding the study as a whole: Higher TCR clonality did not directly relate to longer survival.

Time point described: after dendritic cell vaccination, including at tumor progression/relapse. Isocitrate dehydrogenase mutation was absent in all glioblastoma patients. This clone was seen once. Its antigen is not known. CDR1 and CDR2 from the germline V gene are SGHDT and YYEEEE. The length of the CDR3 is 17 residues. With 7 bases clipped from V and 3 bases from J, the junction kept 12 bases outside the gene matches. The primer mix had 60 V beta and 13 J beta primers. TCRdb keeps only in-frame clones here, not all; method: immunoSEQ multiplex PCR. The sample lists some 58,000 clones, 70% to 90% occurring once.

The sample was blood, taken after dendritic cell vaccination. This TCR was recovered from a human donor with glioblastoma. The rearrangement joins TRBV5-6 to TRBJ2-5; the match to TRBD2 covers 13 bases. CDR3 sequence (DNA): TGTGCCAGCTCCCCTGAGTTGACTAGCGGGGGGAAAGAGACCCAGTACTTC. As protein: CASSPELTSGGKETQYF.